This TCR beta chain was obtained from a study of blood T cell repertoires in COVID-19. Study-wide background: Sites in the United States, Italy and Spain provided acute and convalescent COVID-19 samples.

Study processing details: Reference gene primers were amplified, and this amplification served to estimate nucleated cell counts. Using immunoSEQ multiplex PCR, the repertoire was profiled, and TCRdb retains in-frame clones only, with some absent. V and J calls and clone size are those listed in that table; D and trimming were worked out from the DNA. The repertoire holds fewer than 350,000 clones, with roughly 85% as singletons. This CDR3 is 16 amino acids long. Germline values: CDR1 MDHEN, CDR2 SYDVKM. Trimming left V 5 bases short and J 1 base short, with 17 bases between. Living in 24 US areas, the participants were between roughly 18 and 90 years of age.

The sample consisted of PBMCs or T cells enriched from blood (not recorded which). This TCR derives from a woman aged 25 to 39 who had been exposed to COVID-19. The chain links TRBV28 to TRBJ2-5, with a possible D match to TRBD2 (5 bases). CDR3 in amino acids: CASSAHGGLGQETQYF. In DNA form, the CDR3 reads TGTGCCAGCAGTGCCCACGGCGGGTTGGGCCAAGAGACCCAGTACTTC. Using reference TRBV28 and TRBJ2-5 for the parts outside the CDR3, the full variable domain is DVKVTQSSRYLVKRTGEKVFLECVQDMDHENMFWYRQDPGLGLRLIYFSYDVKMKEKGDIPEGYSVSREKKERFSLILESASTNQTSMYLCASSAHGGLGQETQYFGPGTRLLVL.